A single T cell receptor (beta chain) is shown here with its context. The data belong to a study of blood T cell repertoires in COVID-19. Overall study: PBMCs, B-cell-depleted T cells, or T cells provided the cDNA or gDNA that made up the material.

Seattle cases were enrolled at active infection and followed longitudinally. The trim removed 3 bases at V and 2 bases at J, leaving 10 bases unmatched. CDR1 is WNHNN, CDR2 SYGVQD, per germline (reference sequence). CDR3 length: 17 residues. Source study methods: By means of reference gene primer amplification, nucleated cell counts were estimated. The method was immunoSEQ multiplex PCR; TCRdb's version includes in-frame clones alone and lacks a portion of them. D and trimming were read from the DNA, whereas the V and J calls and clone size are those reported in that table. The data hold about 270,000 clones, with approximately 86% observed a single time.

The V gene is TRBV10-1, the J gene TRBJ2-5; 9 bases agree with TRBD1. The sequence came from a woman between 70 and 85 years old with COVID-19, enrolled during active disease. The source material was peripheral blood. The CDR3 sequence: CASSDALGDREQETQYF. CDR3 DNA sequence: TGCGCCAGCAGTGACGCCCTGGGGGACAGGGAACAAGAGACCCAGTACTTC.